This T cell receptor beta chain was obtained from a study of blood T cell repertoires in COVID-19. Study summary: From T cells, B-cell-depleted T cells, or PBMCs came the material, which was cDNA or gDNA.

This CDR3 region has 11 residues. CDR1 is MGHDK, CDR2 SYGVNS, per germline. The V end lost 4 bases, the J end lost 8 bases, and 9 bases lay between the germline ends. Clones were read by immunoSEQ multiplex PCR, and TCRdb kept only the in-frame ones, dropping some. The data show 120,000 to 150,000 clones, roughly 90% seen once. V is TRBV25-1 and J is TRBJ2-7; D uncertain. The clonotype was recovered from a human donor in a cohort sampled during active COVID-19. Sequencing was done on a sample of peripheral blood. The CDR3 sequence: CASSGQVKQYF. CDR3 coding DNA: TGTGCCAGCAGTGGGCAGGTGAAGCAGTACTTC.